This TCR beta chain was recovered during a study of blood T cell repertoires in COVID-19. Study overall: Sites in the United States, Italy and Spain provided acute and convalescent COVID-19 samples.

This CDR3 has 16 amino acids. With 0 bases removed from V and 0 bases from J, the gap between germline ends came to 9 bases. Germline values: CDR1 SGHRS, CDR2 YFSETQ. Points on this clone: The same CDR3 arises from other DNA sequences in this sample as well.

Clones were sequenced by immunoSEQ multiplex PCR, and TCRdb holds only the in-frame ones, with some missing. The table shows 250,000 to 400,000 clones, with around 88% occurring only once. The sequence was obtained from a woman younger than 45 with COVID-19, enrolled during active disease. Sequences were obtained from peripheral blood. The rearrangement joins TRBV5-1 to TRBJ1-4; D unresolved. The CDR3 spells CASSLGAGATNEKLFF. The CDR3 DNA is TGCGCCAGCAGCTTGGGGGCCGGTGCAACTAATGAAAAACTGTTTTTT.